This T cell receptor beta chain stems from a study of T cells after yellow fever vaccination (dated by TCRdb to about 2019). Regarding the study in general: The SMART-Seq v4 Ultra Low Input RNA kit was used to prepare libraries from fractions with low cell numbers. Bulk TCR alpha and beta repertoires were sequenced longitudinally to track T-cell clones before and after primary and booster YFV17D yellow fever vaccination. The cohort comprised two healthy male donors, one aged 18 to 30 and one aged 30 to 39 years. Blood was drawn at multiple timepoints before and after primary and secondary immunization, with bulk PBMC replicates and cell subsets isolated. Results and caveats for the whole study, not just this receptor: A small share of clonotypes was detected in both CD4 and CD8 compartments, with the overlap likely arising from convergent recombination. FACS-sorted repertoires could contain abundant contaminating clonotypes from the bulk population, so computational filtering was required. Only a couple of donors were included in the study, so the extent to which the findings can be generalized is limited. The secondary T-cell response was found to be weaker but faster than the primary response, with a peak reached on day 5 rather than on day 15. After the booster, most of the clones that had expanded following primary vaccination were detected again (roughly 96% of CD4 and around 88% of CD8), which suggests that memory was broadly maintained.

This clonotype was observed a handful of times. Its antigen is currently not known. There are no base qualities to consult, and no much larger clone falls within one base. The listed sequencing device is Illumina NovaSeq 6000. TCR cDNA was synthesized by 5'RACE template switching, which introduced a universal primer site and unique molecular identifiers. Priming of cDNA synthesis was performed from both the TCR alpha and TCR beta constant segments. Library amplification involved two PCR steps, and the second step added sample barcodes and sequencing adapters. Sequencing of the libraries was done on either Illumina HiSeq 2500 (2x100 bp) or NovaSeq (2x150 bp). Per the original workflow: MIGEC was used to demultiplex reads and collapse the reads into UMI consensus sequences, and MiXCR was used for V(D)J alignment. Clonotypes responding to the vaccine were identified with edgeR on replicate PBMC samples, with the criteria of FDR below 0.01 and a log2 fold change above 5 up to day 15. Each bulk clonotype was labeled CD4 or CD8 based on which sequenced repertoire, CD4 or CD8, contained the clonotype at higher abundance. TCRdb reprocessed the public reads (quality trimming at Q25 with fastp, clone calling with MiXCR) and kept in-frame beta chains. CDR3 protein duplicates are merged, each entry listing the most common genes and DNA. V and J calls and clone size were set by TCRdb, not the authors. Within this sample are a few hundred thousand distinct CDR3 sequences, with approximately 4% of them counted one time only. Approximately 25% of the sample goes to the ten largest clones.

Explained via the paper, the treatment or condition label denotes: live attenuated yellow fever vaccine strain. At every blood-draw timepoint, two biological replicates of bulk PBMCs were collected. PBMCs were isolated from peripheral blood using a standard Ficoll-Paque protocol. TriZol was used to extract RNA from bulk PBMCs, CD4 and CD8 fractions, and dextramer-positive and dextramer-negative fractions. The receptor comes from a man aged 18 to 30 who received the YFV17D yellow fever vaccine. Source: PBMCs, taken 5 days after the yellow fever booster vaccination.

For the CDR3, the sequence is CSAGGPGQGLPSYNSPLHF. At the DNA level, the sequence is TGCAGTGCTGGAGGACCGGGACAGGGGTTACCATCCTATAATTCACCCCTCCACTTT. The chain links TRBV20-1 with TRBJ1-6, and TRBD1 matches 10 of the central bases. There are 19 amino acids in the CDR3, from cysteine to phenylalanine inclusive. Only the CDR3 DNA is retained, 57 bases long and in frame from the first base. Looking up the germline V gene (reference sequence) yields CDR1 DFQATT and CDR2 SNEGSKA. Trimmed from V: 5 bases; trimmed from J: 1 base; junction bases lacking a gene match: 14.